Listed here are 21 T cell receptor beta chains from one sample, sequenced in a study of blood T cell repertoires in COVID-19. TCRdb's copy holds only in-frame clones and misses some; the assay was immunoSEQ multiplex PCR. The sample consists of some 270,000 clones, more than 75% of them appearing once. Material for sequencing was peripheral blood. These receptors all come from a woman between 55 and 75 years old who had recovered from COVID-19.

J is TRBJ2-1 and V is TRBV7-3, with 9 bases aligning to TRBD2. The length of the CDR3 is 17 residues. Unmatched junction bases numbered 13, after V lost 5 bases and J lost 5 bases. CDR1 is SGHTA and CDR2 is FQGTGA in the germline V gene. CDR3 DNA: TGTGCCAGCAGCCAACTCGGTGCTAGCGGGGTTCACAATGAGCAGTTCTTC. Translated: CASSQLGASGVHNEQFF.

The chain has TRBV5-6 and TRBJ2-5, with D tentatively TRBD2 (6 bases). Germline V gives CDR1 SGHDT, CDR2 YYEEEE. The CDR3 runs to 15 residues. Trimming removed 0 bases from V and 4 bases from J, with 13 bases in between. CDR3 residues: CASSLAGTEGETQYF. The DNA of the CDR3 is TGTGCCAGCAGCTTGGCAGGGACTGAAGGAGAGACCCAGTACTTC.

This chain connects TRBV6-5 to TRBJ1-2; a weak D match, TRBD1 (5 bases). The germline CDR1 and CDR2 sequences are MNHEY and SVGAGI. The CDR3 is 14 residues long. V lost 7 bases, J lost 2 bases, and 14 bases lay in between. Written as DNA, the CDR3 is TGTGCCAGCACCCTCCGGGGGGTAAACTATGGCTACACCTTC. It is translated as CASTLRGVNYGYTF.

The chain's CDR3 is CASSYEAGYSNGYTF. Here the CDR3 DNA reads TGTGCCAGCAGTTACGAGGCAGGGTATTCGAATGGCTACACCTTC. The genes are TRBV6-5 and TRBJ1-2; a weak D match, TRBD1 (5 bases). Per the germline V gene, CDR1 is MNHEY and CDR2 is SVGAGI. V lost 2 bases and J 6 bases, leaving 16 bases between the germline ends. The CDR3 sequence is 15 residues long.

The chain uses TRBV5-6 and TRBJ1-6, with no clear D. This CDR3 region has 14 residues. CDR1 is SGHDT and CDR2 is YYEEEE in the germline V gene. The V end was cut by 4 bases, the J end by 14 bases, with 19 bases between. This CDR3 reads CASSPQNRDWTLHF. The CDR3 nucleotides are TGTGCCAGCAGCCCCCAAAATCGGGATTGGACCCTCCACTTT.

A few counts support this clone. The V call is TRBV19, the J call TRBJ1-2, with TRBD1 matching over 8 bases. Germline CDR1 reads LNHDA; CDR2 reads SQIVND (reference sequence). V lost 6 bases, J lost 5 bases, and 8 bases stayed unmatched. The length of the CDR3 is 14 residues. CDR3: CASSPRDRLYGYTF. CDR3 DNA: TGTGCCAGTAGCCCGCGGGACAGGTTATATGGCTACACCTTC.

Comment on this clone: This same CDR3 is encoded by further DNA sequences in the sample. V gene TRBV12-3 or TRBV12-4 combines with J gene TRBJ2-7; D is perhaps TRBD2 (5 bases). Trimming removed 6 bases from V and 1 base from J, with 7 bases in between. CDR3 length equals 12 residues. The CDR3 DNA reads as TGTGCCAGCAGCTCGGGGTCCTACGAGCAGTACTTC. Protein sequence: CASSSGSYEQYF.

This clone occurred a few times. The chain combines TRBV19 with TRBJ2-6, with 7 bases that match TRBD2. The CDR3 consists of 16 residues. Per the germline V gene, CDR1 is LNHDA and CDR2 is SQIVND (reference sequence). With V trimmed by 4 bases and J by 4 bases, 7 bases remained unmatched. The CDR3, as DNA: TGTGCCAGTAGTACACCGGGCGGGGGAGGGGCCAACGTCCTGACTTTC. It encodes CASSTPGGGGANVLTF.

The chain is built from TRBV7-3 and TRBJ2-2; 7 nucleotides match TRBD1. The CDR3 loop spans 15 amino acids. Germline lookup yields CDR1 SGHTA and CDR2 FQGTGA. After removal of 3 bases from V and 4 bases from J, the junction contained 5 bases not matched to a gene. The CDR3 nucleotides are TGTGCCAGCAGCTTCGACAGGGTGGTCACCGGGGAGCTGTTTTTT. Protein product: CASSFDRVVTGELFF.

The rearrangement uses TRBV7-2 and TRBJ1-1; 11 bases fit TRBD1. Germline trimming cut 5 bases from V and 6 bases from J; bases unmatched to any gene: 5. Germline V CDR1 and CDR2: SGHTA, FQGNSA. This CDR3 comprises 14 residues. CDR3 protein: CASSPGTGGSEAFF. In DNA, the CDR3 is TGTGCCAGCAGCCCTGGGACAGGGGGTTCTGAAGCTTTCTTT.

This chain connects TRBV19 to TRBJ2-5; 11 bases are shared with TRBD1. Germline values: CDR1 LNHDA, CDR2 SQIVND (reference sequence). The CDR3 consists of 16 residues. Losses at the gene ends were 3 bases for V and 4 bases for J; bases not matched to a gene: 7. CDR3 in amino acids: CASSIYGTGGGETQYF. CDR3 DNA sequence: TGTGCCAGTAGTATTTATGGGACAGGGGGTGGAGAGACCCAGTACTTC.

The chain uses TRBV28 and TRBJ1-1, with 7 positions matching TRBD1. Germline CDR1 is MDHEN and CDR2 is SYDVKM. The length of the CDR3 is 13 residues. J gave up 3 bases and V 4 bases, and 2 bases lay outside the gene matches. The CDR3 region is CASSSGQYTEAFF. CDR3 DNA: TGTGCCAGCAGTTCGGGACAGTACACTGAAGCTTTCTTT. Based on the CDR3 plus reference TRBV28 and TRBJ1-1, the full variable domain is DVKVTQSSRYLVKRTGEKVFLECVQDMDHENMFWYRQDPGLGLRLIYFSYDVKMKEKGDIPEGYSVSREKKERFSLILESASTNQTSMYLCASSSGQYTEAFFGQGTRLTVV.

The CDR3 sequence: CASTQQGWGYTF. In nucleotides, the CDR3 is TGTGCCAGCACCCAACAGGGCTGGGGCTACACCTTC. J is TRBJ1-2 and V is TRBV12-3 or TRBV12-4; D is possibly TRBD1 (6 bases). The CDR3 spans 12 residues. The germline V and J ends were trimmed by 7 bases and 8 bases, with 14 bases remaining between them.

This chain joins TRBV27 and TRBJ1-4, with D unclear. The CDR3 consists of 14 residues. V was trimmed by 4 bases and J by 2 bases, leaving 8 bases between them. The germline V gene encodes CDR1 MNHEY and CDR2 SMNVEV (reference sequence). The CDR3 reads CASSSVLTNEKLFF. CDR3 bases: TGTGCCAGCAGTTCAGTCCTCACTAATGAAAAACTGTTTTTT.

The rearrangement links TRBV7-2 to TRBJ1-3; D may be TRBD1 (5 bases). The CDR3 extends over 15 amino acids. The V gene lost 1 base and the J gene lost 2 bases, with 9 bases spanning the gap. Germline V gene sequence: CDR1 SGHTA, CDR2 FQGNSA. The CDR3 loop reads CASSLGGTPGNTIYF. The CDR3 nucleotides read TGTGCCAGCAGCTTAGGAGGGACTCCTGGAAACACCATATATTTT.

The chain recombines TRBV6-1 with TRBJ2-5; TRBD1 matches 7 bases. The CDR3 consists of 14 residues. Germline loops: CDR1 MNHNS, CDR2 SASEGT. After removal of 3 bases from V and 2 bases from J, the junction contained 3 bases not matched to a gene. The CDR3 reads CASSDVTGQETQYF. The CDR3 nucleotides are TGTGCCAGCAGTGATGTGACAGGGCAAGAGACCCAGTACTTC.

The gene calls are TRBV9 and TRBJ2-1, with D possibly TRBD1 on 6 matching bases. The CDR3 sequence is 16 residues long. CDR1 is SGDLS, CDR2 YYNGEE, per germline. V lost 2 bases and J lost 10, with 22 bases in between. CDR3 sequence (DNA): TGTGCCAGCAGCGTCCTCTCGGGCAGGGGAAGTGGCGAGCAGTTCTTC. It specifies CASSVLSGRGSGEQFF.

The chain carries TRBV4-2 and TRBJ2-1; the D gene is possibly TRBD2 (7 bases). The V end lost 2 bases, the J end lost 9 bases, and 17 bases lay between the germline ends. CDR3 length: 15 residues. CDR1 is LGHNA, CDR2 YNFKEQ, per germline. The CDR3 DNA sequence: TGTGCCAGCAGCCAACCCACGGGGGGCGGCGGTGAGCAGTTCTTC. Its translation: CASSQPTGGGGEQFF.

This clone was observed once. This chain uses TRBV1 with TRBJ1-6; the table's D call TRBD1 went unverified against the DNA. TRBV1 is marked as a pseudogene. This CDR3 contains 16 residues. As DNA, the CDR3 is TGCACCAGCAGCCTAACAAACAGACAGGCTTCTTCACCCCTCCACTTT. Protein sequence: CTSSLTNRQASSPLHF.

Here the CDR3 reads CASSPRQQGAYTEAFF. CDR3 DNA: TGTGCCAGTAGTCCCCGCCAGCAGGGGGCGTACACTGAAGCTTTCTTT. The chain combines TRBV19 with TRBJ1-1; TRBD1 aligns across 8 bases. The CDR3 loop spans 16 amino acids. Germline V gene sequence: CDR1 LNHDA, CDR2 SQIVND (reference sequence). V shed 5 bases and J 3 bases; nucleotides not matched to a gene: 11.

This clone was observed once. CDR3 amino acids: CASSQTKSRQETQYF. The CDR3 bases are TGTGCCAGCAGCCAAACCAAAAGCCGTCAAGAGACCCAGTACTTC. This rearrangement joins TRBV4-2 to TRBJ2-5; no clear D gene. Germline values: CDR1 LGHNA, CDR2 YNFKEQ. The CDR3 is 15 residues long. Trimming shortened V by 2 bases and J by 2 bases, and 12 bases separated the two germline ends.